This T cell receptor (beta chain) stems from a study of CXCR3-negative and CXCR3-positive naive CD8 T cells. This CDR3 is built from 21 residues. Germline lookup yields CDR1 SNHLY and CDR2 FYNNEI. In regard to this clonotype: The antigen is undetermined.

Findings and limits, study-wide: For memory CD8+ cells diversity was much lower, but both naive subsets had comparably high diversity.

Each TRB cDNA library was prepared by 5' RACE (with UMI labels). After re-calling the 5' RACE reads, TCRdb lists one entry per CDR3 protein, DNA absent. The sample yields some 130,000 distinct CDR3 sequences, of which the top ten take up roughly 0.31%. The specimen sequenced was naive CXCR3- CD8+ T cells from blood. The subset was: CD45RO-CCR7+CD27+CD95- naive CD8+ T cells lacking CXCR3 (TNR3-). This clonotype was obtained from a human donor in good health. Some clones in this sample may be carry-over from other donors' samples. The chain is built from TRBV2 and TRBJ2-5; TCRdb lists TRBD1, though no DNA is available to test this call. The CDR3 protein is CASREPPEITLARGLWETQYF.